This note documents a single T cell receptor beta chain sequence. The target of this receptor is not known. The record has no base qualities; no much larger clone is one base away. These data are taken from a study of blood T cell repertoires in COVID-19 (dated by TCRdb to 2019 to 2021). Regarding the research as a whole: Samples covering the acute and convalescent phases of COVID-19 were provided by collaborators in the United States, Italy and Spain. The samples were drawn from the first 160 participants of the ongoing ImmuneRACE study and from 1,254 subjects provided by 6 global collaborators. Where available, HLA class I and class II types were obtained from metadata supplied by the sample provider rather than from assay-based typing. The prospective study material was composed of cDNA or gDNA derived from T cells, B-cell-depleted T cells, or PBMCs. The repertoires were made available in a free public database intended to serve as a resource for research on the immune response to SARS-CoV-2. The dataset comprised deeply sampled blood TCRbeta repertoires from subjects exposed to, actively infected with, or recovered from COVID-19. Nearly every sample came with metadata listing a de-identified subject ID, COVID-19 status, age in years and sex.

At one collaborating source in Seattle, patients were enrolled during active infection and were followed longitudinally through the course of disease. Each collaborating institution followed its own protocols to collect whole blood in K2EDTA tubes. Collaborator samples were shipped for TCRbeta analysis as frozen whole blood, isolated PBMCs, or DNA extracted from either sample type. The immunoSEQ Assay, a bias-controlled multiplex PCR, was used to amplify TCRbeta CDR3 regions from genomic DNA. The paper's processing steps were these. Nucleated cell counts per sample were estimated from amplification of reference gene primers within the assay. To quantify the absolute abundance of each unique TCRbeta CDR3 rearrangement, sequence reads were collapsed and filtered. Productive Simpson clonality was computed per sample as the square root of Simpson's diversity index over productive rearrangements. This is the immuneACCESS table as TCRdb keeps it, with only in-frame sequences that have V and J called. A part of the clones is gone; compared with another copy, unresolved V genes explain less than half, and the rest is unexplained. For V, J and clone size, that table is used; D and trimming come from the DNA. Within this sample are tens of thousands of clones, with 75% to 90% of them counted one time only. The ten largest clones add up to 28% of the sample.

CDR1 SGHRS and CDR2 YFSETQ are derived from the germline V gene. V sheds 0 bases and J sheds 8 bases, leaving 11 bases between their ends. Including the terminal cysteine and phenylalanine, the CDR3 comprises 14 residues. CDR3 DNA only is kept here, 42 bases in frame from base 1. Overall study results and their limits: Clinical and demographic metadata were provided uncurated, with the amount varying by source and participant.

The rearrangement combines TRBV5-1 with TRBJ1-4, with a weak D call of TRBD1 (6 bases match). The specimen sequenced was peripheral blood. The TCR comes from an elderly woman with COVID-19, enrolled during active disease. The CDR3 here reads CASSLDRVSEKLFF. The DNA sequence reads TGCGCCAGCAGCTTGGACAGGGTGTCCGAAAAACTGTTTTTT.